The 28 T cell receptor beta chains reported below all come from one sample, sequenced in a study of T-cell reconstitution after alpha-beta-depleted transplantation in children. As it was prepared, the TCRbeta library received unique molecular identifiers. TCRdb re-called the PCR reads with MiXCR, one entry per CDR3 protein. The profile shows over 150,000 distinct CDR3 sequences, under 8.5% of them singletons. The source was PBMCs, collected before TCRalphabeta/CD19-depleted stem cell transplant. Receptors were obtained from a boy under 10 years old with acute lymphoblastic leukemia, due to receive a stem cell transplant.

The chain joins TRBV5-1 to TRBJ2-1; D possibly corresponds to TRBD2 (6 bases). The germline V gene encodes CDR1 SGHRS and CDR2 YFSETQ. V was trimmed by 1 base and J by 4 bases, leaving 12 bases between them. The CDR3 consists of 15 residues. The CDR3 nucleotides are TGCGCCAGCAGCTTGTCTGGCGGGATTTACAATGAGCAGTTCTTC. Its protein is CASSLSGGIYNEQFF.

This clonotype was observed a handful of times. This chain joins TRBV20-1 and TRBJ1-4; D not certain. Germline assignment: CDR1 DFQATT and CDR2 SNEGSKA (reference sequence). The CDR3 covers 15 residues. The V end lost 3 bases, the J end lost 0 bases, and 11 bases lay between the germline ends. Written as DNA, the CDR3 is TGCAGTGCTAGGGACTTCGCGGCAACTAATGAAAAACTGTTTTTT. It encodes CSARDFAATNEKLFF.

This clonotype was detected many times. The chain uses TRBV7-8 and TRBJ1-1, with 7 bases aligning to TRBD1. After removal of 4 bases from V and 0 bases from J, the junction contained 11 bases not matched to a gene. Germline CDR1 reads SGHVS; CDR2 reads FQNEAQ. The CDR3 is 17 amino acids. CDR3 region: CASSSSRQGIMNTEAFF. As DNA, the CDR3 is TGTGCCAGCAGCTCCTCAAGACAGGGTATTATGAACACTGAAGCTTTCTTT.

The chain recombines TRBV11-3 with TRBJ1-4, with 7 bases fitting TRBD1. In germline, CDR1 is SGHNT, CDR2 YENEEA. The CDR3 covers 17 residues. V was clipped by 1 base and J by 5 bases; unmatched bases: 10. CDR3 protein: CASSLGTWDSQNEKLFF. The CDR3 DNA reads as TGTGCCAGCAGCTTAGGAACGTGGGACAGCCAAAATGAAAAACTGTTTTTT.

This clonotype was seen only a few times. The rearrangement uses TRBV5-5 and TRBJ1-4; 9 bases line up with TRBD1. The CDR3 runs to 17 residues. J gave up 6 bases and V 3 bases, and 12 bases lay outside the gene matches. Germline V gene data show CDR1 as SGHKS and CDR2 as YYEKEE (reference sequence). CDR3 in amino acids: CASSSITGTGIYEKLFF. CDR3 nucleotides: TGTGCCAGCAGCTCGATTACCGGGACAGGGATTTATGAAAAACTGTTTTTT.

This clonotype was seen only a few times. The chain carries TRBV5-1 and TRBJ2-7, with TRBD1 identical over 10 bases. With 1 base clipped from V and 5 bases from J, the junction kept 6 bases outside the gene matches. Germline assignment: CDR1 SGHRS and CDR2 YFSETQ. CDR3 size: 15 residues. CDR3: CASSLMGQGRDEQYF. In DNA form, the CDR3 reads TGCGCCAGCAGCTTGATGGGACAGGGGCGCGACGAGCAGTACTTC.

This clonotype has ten or more counts. The chain combines TRBV20-1 with TRBJ2-3; D gene uncertain. The CDR3 runs 12 residues. CDR1 and CDR2 (germline): DFQATT, SNEGSKA (reference sequence). Trimming pared 3 bases from V and 4 bases from J, leaving 8 bases between. The CDR3 spells CSARSFPDTQYF. CDR3 in DNA: TGCAGTGCTAGGAGTTTTCCAGATACGCAGTATTTT.

V gene TRBV27 combines with J gene TRBJ2-3, with no clear D. The CDR3 runs to 15 residues. V shed 5 bases and J shed 2 bases, with 14 bases lying between them. Germline V gene data show CDR1 as MNHEY and CDR2 as SMNVEV (reference sequence). DNA for the CDR3: TGTGCCAGCAGTCCAAACGGGCGCTACACAGATACGCAGTATTTT. It translates to CASSPNGRYTDTQYF.

In its sample, this clonotype was seen many times. The chain is built from TRBV21-1 and TRBJ2-7; the table's D call of TRBD1 was not tested on the DNA. TRBV21-1 is a pseudogene. The CDR3 loop spans 16 amino acids. CDR3 loop: CASSKQRTGSSYEQYF. CDR3 nucleotide sequence: TGTGCCAGCAGCAAACAGAGGACAGGGAGCTCCTACGAGCAGTACTTC.

This clonotype rates as medium-sized. The V call is TRBV12-3 or TRBV12-4, the J call TRBJ2-1, with TRBD1 as a possible D gene (6 bases). CDR3 size: 15 residues. V was pared by 6 bases and J by 4 bases, with 16 bases between. In nucleotides, the CDR3 is TGTGCCAGCAGCGATCGCAGGGGCGCTTACAATGAGCAGTTCTTC. Its translation is CASSDRRGAYNEQFF.

This clonotype was seen at least ten times. The V gene is TRBV12-3 or TRBV12-4, the J gene TRBJ1-2, with D tentatively TRBD1 (6 bases). CDR3 length: 12 residues. Trimming removed 3 bases at V and 11 bases at J, with 13 bases between. In DNA form, the CDR3 reads TGTGCCAGCAGTTTTAACAGGGAACCGTACACCTTC. This translates into CASSFNREPYTF.

This clonotype was detected many times. V and J are TRBV7-9 and TRBJ1-2; D not resolved. The CDR3 extends over 12 amino acids. Looked up from germline, CDR1 is SEHNR and CDR2 is FQNEAQ (reference sequence). Trimming took 3 bases from V and 1 from J, leaving 3 bases between them. The CDR3 loop reads CASSFDNYGYTF. In DNA, the CDR3 is TGTGCCAGCAGCTTCGATAACTATGGCTACACCTTC.

This clonotype was recorded many times. The junction departs from germline at one end; a sequencing error may be responsible. This chain links TRBV27 with TRBJ2-3; TRBD2 matches 15 bases. Germline V lookup: CDR1 MNHEY, CDR2 SMNVEV (reference sequence). The CDR3 sequence is 17 residues long. CDR3 bases: TGTGCCAGCAGTACGGGGACTAGCGGGAGGCCCACAGATACGCAGTTTTTT. This codes for CASSTGTSGRPTDTQFF.

This clonotype was observed many times. The rearrangement joins TRBV20-1 to TRBJ1-2; D gene unclear. The CDR3 totals 9 residues. V dropped 8 bases and J dropped 2 bases, with 3 bases sitting between them. Germline CDR1 is DFQATT and CDR2 is SNEGSKA (reference sequence). In DNA form, the CDR3 reads TGCAGTATGAACTATGGCTACACCTTC. It translates to CSMNYGYTF.

The chain has TRBV28 and TRBJ2-3, with 8 positions matching TRBD1. The trim removed 7 bases at V and 3 bases at J, leaving 6 bases unmatched. The CDR3 covers 14 residues. In germline, CDR1 is MDHEN, CDR2 SYDVKM. CDR3 in DNA: TGTGCCAGCATGTTACAGGGGGAGACAGATACGCAGTATTTT. Translated: CASMLQGETDTQYF.

This clonotype was detected ten times or more. This chain joins TRBV28 and TRBJ2-1; 7 bases agree with TRBD1. The germline V gene has CDR1 MDHEN and CDR2 SYDVKM. Germline trimming cut 5 bases from V and 0 bases from J; bases unmatched to any gene: 4. This CDR3 comprises 15 residues. In DNA form, the CDR3 reads TGTGCCAGCAGTCGACAGGGTAGCTCCTACAATGAGCAGTTCTTC. As protein: CASSRQGSSYNEQFF.

The chain is built from TRBV2 and TRBJ1-2; no firm D call. This CDR3 has 12 amino acids. V was pared by 5 bases and J by 8 bases, with 12 bases between. Per germline, CDR1 SNHLY and CDR2 FYNNEI. CDR3 coding DNA: TGTGCCAGCAGTTTCCGGAGTGGGGGCTACACCTTC. Protein product: CASSFRSGGYTF. The variable domain in full, completed from reference TRBV2 and TRBJ1-2, reads EPEVTQTPSHQVTQMGQEVILRCVPISNHLYFYWYRQILGQKVEFLVSFYNNEISEKSEIFDDQFSVERPDGSNFTLKIRSTKLEDSAMYFCASSFRSGGYTFGSGTRLTVV.

This clonotype was detected ten times or more. The chain couples TRBV20-1 to TRBJ2-7; 8 bases align to TRBD2. This CDR3 spans 14 amino acids. CDR1 and CDR2 (germline): DFQATT, SNEGSKA (reference sequence). V shed 3 bases and J 0 bases; nucleotides not matched to a gene: 4. The CDR3 region is CSASTGLASYEQYF. DNA of the CDR3: TGCAGTGCTAGCACCGGACTAGCCTCCTACGAGCAGTACTTC.

Ten or more counts support this clonotype. This sequence joins TRBV12-3 or TRBV12-4 and TRBJ2-5, with D unclear. V was shortened by 0 bases and J by 0 bases, with 5 bases between the two germline ends. The CDR3 consists of 14 residues. CDR3 sequence (DNA): TGTGCCAGCAGTTTAGCACAGAACCAAGAGACCCAGTACTTC. This encodes CASSLAQNQETQYF.

This clonotype appeared a few times. The chain carries TRBV25-1 and TRBJ1-6, with a weak D call TRBD1 (5 bases). Germline loops: CDR1 MGHDK, CDR2 SYGVNS. V lost 3 bases to trimming and J lost 8 bases, with 14 bases between them. There are 15 residues in the CDR3. The CDR3 bases are TGTGCCAGCAGTGAGGAAAAGACAGAAGATTCACCCCTCCACTTT. As protein: CASSEEKTEDSPLHF.

This clonotype was seen at least ten times. The CDR3: CSVEGDSTDTQYF. DNA for the CDR3: TGCAGCGTTGAGGGGGACAGCACAGATACGCAGTATTTT. The V and J genes are TRBV29-1 and TRBJ2-3; D may correspond to TRBD1 or TRBD2 (5 bases each). V was pared by 3 bases and J by 0 bases, with 7 bases between. The CDR3 contains 13 residues. Looked up from germline, CDR1 is SQVTM and CDR2 is ANQGSEA.

This clonotype was seen only a few times. The chain links TRBV6-2 or TRBV6-3 to TRBJ2-3; no reliable D call. The CDR3 contains 17 residues. Germline V CDR1 and CDR2: MNHEY, SVGEGT. Trimming took off 2 bases at V and 1 base at J, with 16 bases between the two ends. CDR3 sequence (DNA): TGTGCCAGCAGTTACGGGCGACGCACCACGGGCACAGATACGCAGTATTTT. Translated: CASSYGRRTTGTDTQYF.

This clonotype was found many times. The gene calls are TRBV15 and TRBJ2-2; maybe TRBD1 (6 bases). The CDR3 extends over 19 amino acids. Trimming left V 3 bases short and J 1 base short, with 21 bases between. Germline V gives CDR1 LNHNV, CDR2 YYDKDF (reference sequence). The DNA for the CDR3 is TGTGCCACCAGCAGTGTTTTTGGACAGTCCCCCCTGAACACCGGGGAGCTGTTTTTT. Translating it yields CATSSVFGQSPLNTGELFF.

The J gene is TRBJ2-3, the V gene TRBV5-1; 11 bases match TRBD2. Germline V lookup: CDR1 SGHRS, CDR2 YFSETQ. This CDR3 spans 15 amino acids. V trimming: 5 bases; J trimming: 2 bases; junction bases outside the gene matches: 4. CDR3 amino acids: CASRPGLADTDTQYF. The CDR3 DNA reads as TGCGCCAGCAGACCGGGACTAGCGGACACAGATACGCAGTATTTT.

The sample holds many counts of this clonotype. The chain is built from TRBV27 and TRBJ1-1; possible D gene TRBD1, 5 bases. V shed 3 bases and J shed 6 bases, with 11 bases lying between them. CDR1 is MNHEY, CDR2 SMNVEV, per germline (reference sequence). This CDR3 spans 13 amino acids. CDR3 protein: CASSLGVSSEAFF. DNA for the CDR3: TGTGCCAGCAGTTTGGGGGTTTCCTCTGAAGCTTTCTTT.

This clonotype was detected ten times or more. The V gene is TRBV19, the J gene TRBJ1-1, with TRBD1 as a possible D gene (5 bases). The CDR3 consists of 13 residues. The germline V gene has CDR1 LNHDA and CDR2 SQIVND (reference sequence). V was clipped by 9 bases and J by 1 base, with 12 bases between them. DNA of the CDR3: TGTGCCAGCAGCCCGACAGCGAACACTGAAGCTTTCTTT. It yields the protein CASSPTANTEAFF.

This clonotype was seen at least ten times. The chain combines TRBV6-2 or TRBV6-3 with TRBJ2-7; 8 nucleotides agree with TRBD1. J lost 4 bases, V lost 8 bases, and 4 bases had no gene match. This CDR3 region has 12 residues. The V gene's germline CDR1 is MNHEY and CDR2 SVGEGT. CDR3 in DNA: TGTGCCAGCGGAGACAGGGGTTACGAGCAGTACTTC. Protein sequence: CASGDRGYEQYF.

This clonotype has at least ten counts. This chain connects TRBV5-1 to TRBJ1-1; the D is unclear. V shed 5 bases and J shed 7 bases, with 12 bases lying between them. The CDR3 is made up of 12 amino acids. Germline-derived CDR1 and CDR2 are SGHRS and YFSETQ. This CDR3 reads CASRSDGNEAFF. CDR3 DNA sequence: TGCGCCAGCAGGTCGGACGGGAATGAAGCTTTCTTT.